The 5 T cell receptor beta chains below come from one sample, sequenced in a study of blood T cell repertoires in COVID-19. Using immunoSEQ multiplex PCR, the repertoire was profiled, and TCRdb retains in-frame clones only, with some absent. The sample yields more than 200,000 clones, approximately 86% seen once. Sequences were obtained from PBMCs or T cells enriched from blood (not recorded which). The origin of the receptors is a woman aged 25 to 39 with acute COVID-19.

This chain uses TRBV2 with TRBJ1-5; 10 bases align to TRBD1. The CDR3 runs to 17 residues. Germline loops: CDR1 SNHLY, CDR2 FYNNEI. With 1 base clipped from V and 1 base from J, the junction kept 4 bases outside the gene matches. This CDR3 is CASSEGSGQGSNQPQHF. As DNA, the CDR3 is TGTGCCAGCAGTGAAGGTTCGGGACAGGGGAGCAATCAGCCCCAGCATTTT.

The J gene is TRBJ2-3, the V gene TRBV9; TRBD2 matches at 7 bases. J was trimmed by 2 bases and V by 2 bases; bases with no gene match: 5. Germline V CDR1 and CDR2: SGDLS, YYNGEE. The length of the CDR3 is 15 residues. This CDR3 is CASSVGTTDTDTQYF. CDR3 nucleotide sequence: TGTGCCAGCAGCGTCGGGACTACAGACACAGATACGCAGTATTTT. Variable domain in full (rest from reference TRBV9 and TRBJ2-3): DSGVTQTPKHLITATGQRVTLRCSPRSGDLSVYWYQQSLDQGLQFLIQYYNGEERAKGNILERFSAQQFPDLHSELNLSSLELGDSALYFCASSVGTTDTDTQYFGPGTRLTVL.

This sequence joins TRBV10-3 and TRBJ1-2; D is unclear. The germline CDR1 and CDR2 sequences are ENHRY and SYGVKD. The V and J ends lost 7 bases and 6 bases respectively, with 30 bases between them. The CDR3 contains 18 residues. CDR3 region: CAIIPLPPHIGGGHGYTF. The CDR3 DNA follows: TGTGCCATCATCCCCTTACCCCCCCACATCGGTGGAGGCCATGGCTACACCTTC.

The chain carries TRBV5-1 and TRBJ2-3; 10 bases map to TRBD1. In germline, CDR1 is SGHRS, CDR2 YFSETQ. CDR3 length: 15 amino acids. Trimming at V came to 5 bases and at J to 2 bases, leaving 5 bases not matched to a gene. CDR3 region: CASSFGTGATDTQYF. The DNA of the CDR3 is TGCGCCAGCAGTTTTGGGACAGGGGCCACAGATACGCAGTATTTT.

This chain joins TRBV5-6 and TRBJ1-1; TRBD1 agrees at 8 bases. The germline gives CDR1 SGHDT, CDR2 YYEEEE. The CDR3 consists of 15 residues. V trimming: 3 bases; J trimming: 0 bases; junction bases outside the gene matches: 4. The CDR3 coding sequence is TGTGCCAGCAGCTGGAGGGACAGGTTGAACACTGAAGCTTTCTTT. Residues: CASSWRDRLNTEAFF.